This TCR beta chain was identified in a study of blood T cell repertoires in COVID-19. Study-level background: Italy, Spain and the United States were the sources of the convalescent and acute COVID-19 samples. From T cells, B-cell-depleted T cells, or PBMCs came the material, which was cDNA or gDNA.

Trimming at V came to 2 bases and at J to 6 bases, leaving 5 bases not matched to a gene. Germline assignment: CDR1 SEHNR and CDR2 FQNEAQ (reference sequence). There are 15 residues in the CDR3. In the original analysis: Amplification with reference gene primers provided the estimates of nucleated cell counts. Here immunoSEQ multiplex PCR was the method, and the copy in TCRdb shows in-frame clones only, minus some. V, J and clone size are those of that table, while D and trimming were read from the DNA. The table records fewer than 200,000 clones, 88% of them present only once. The sample taken for sequencing was peripheral blood. This receptor was identified in a man aged 55-75 years with acute or convalescent COVID-19. The V gene is TRBV7-9, the J gene TRBJ2-2, with TRBD1 matching over 8 bases. CDR3 region: CASSLRTGRAGELFF. The DNA of the CDR3 is TGTGCCAGCAGCTTAAGGACAGGGCGGGCCGGGGAGCTGTTTTTT. Combining the CDR3 with reference TRBV7-9 and TRBJ2-2 gives the whole variable domain DTGVSQNPRHKITKRGQNVTFRCDPISEHNRLYWYRQTLGQGPEFLTYFQNEAQLEKSRLLSDRFSAERPKGSFSTLEIQRTEQGDSAMYLCASSLRTGRAGELFFGEGSRLTVL.